This T cell receptor beta chain stems from a study of blood T cell repertoires in COVID-19. The CDR3 is 13 amino acids. V gave up 1 base and J gave up 8 bases, with 9 bases separating them. Germline assignment: CDR1 LNHNV and CDR2 YYDKDF (reference sequence). The assay was immunoSEQ multiplex PCR, and TCRdb's table has in-frame clones only and misses some. The data hold roughly 99,000 clones, with about nine tenths observed a single time. V usage is TRBV15 and J usage is TRBJ1-3, with D perhaps TRBD1 (5 bases). Sample: peripheral blood. This clonotype was sampled from a middle-aged man with active or convalescent COVID-19. The CDR3 DNA is TGTGCCACCAGCAGAGCGTTGACAGACACCATATATTTT. It specifies CATSRALTDTIYF.